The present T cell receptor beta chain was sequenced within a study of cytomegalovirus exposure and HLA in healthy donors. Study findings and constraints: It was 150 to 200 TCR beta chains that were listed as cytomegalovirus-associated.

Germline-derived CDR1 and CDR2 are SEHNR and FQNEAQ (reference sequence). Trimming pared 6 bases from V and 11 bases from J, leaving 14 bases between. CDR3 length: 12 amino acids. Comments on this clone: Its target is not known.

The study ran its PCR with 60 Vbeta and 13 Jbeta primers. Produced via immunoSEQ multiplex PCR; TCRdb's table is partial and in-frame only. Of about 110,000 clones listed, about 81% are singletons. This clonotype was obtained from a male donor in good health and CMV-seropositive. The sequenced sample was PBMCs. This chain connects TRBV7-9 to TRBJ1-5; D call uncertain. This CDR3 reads CASSLGQLAQHF. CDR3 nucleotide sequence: TGTGCCAGCAGTTTGGGCCAGTTGGCCCAGCATTTT.